These T cell receptor beta chains were read from a single sample in a study of shared clonotypes between healthy human individuals. Assay: immunoSEQ multiplex PCR; the TCRdb copy retains only in-frame clones and omits some. The table shows under 1,100,000 clones, with approximately 80% occurring only once. The specimen sequenced was memory CD4+ T cells from PBMCs. The receptor source for this set is a man younger than 35 in good health. Some clones in this sample may be carry-over from other donors' samples. Each CDR3 is given with its conserved first and last residue. The D gene is left open where the match is weak. Where a row states a size, it is once, few, many or the class of an expanded clone; other rows omit it.

>TRBD2|TRBJ2-5|TRBV5-4|.
TGTGCCAGCAGCTTAGAGCGGGGGGCCCAGTACTTC
CASSLERGAQYF
>TRBD1|TRBJ2-7|TRBV19|.
TGTGCCAGTACCTGGGACAGGACGTCCTACGAGCAGTACTTC
CASTWDRTSYEQYF
>.|TRBJ2-7|TRBV11-2|.
TGTGCCAGCAGCTTGAAAGTCCCCTCAATGACCTACGAGCAGTACTTC
CASSLKVPSMTYEQYF
>.|TRBJ2-4|TRBV6-1|.
TGTGCCAGCCGACCTTGGAGTGGAAACATTCAGTACTTC
CASRPWSGNIQYF
>TRBD2|TRBJ2-1|TRBV2|once
TGTGCCAGCAGTGTACGGACTAGCGGTAAGAGTGAGCAGTTCTTC
CASSVRTSGKSEQFF
>TRBD1|TRBJ2-2|TRBV27|many
TGTGCCAGCAGTCCCTCCGACAGGGGGACAGGGGAGCTGTTTTTT
CASSPSDRGTGELFF
>.|TRBJ1-1|TRBV7-2|.
TGTGCCAGCAGCTTACACAGGGCCCAGTCAGGAGCTTTCTTT
CASSLHRAQSGAFF
>.|TRBJ2-1|TRBV29-1|.
TGCAGCGGCCGGGACTTTGAGCAGTTCTTC
CSGRDFEQFF
>.|TRBJ1-3|TRBV14|.
TGTGCCAGCAGCCAAGAAATTGGCCGAGGAAACACCATATATTTT
CASSQEIGRGNTIYF
>.|TRBJ1-1|TRBV5-1|.
TGCGCCAGCAGCTTGGTTCCAGGCATGAACACTGAAGCTTTCTTT
CASSLVPGMNTEAFF
>TRBD1|TRBJ2-7|TRBV4-1|many
TGCGCCAGCAGCCTCCCCGGGACAGAGGTCTACGAGCAGTACTTC
CASSLPGTEVYEQYF
>.|TRBJ1-1|TRBV7-8|.
TGTGCCAGCAGCCTCACAGGGGAAGCTTTCTTT
CASSLTGEAFF
>.|TRBJ1-1|TRBV11-2|.
TGTGCCAGCAGCTTCGACAGAGGTGAAGCTTTCTTT
CASSFDRGEAFF
>.|TRBJ1-5|TRBV30|.
TGTGCCTGGAGTGCCTTAGCTATAAATCAGCCCCAGCATTTT
CAWSALAINQPQHF
>.|TRBJ2-2|TRBV10-3|.
TGTGCCATCAGTGCTTCTTCCGACGGGGAGCTGTTTTTT
CAISASSDGELFF
>.|TRBJ1-2|TRBV7-9|few
TGTGCCAGCAGCAGGGGGGGCGCTGATGGCTACACCTTC
CASSRGGADGYTF
>.|TRBJ1-2|TRBV28|once
TGTGCCAGCAGTTCCCCGACACCCTTTGACTATGGCTACACCTTC
CASSSPTPFDYGYTF
>TRBD1|TRBJ1-2|TRBV29-1|.
TGCAGCGTTGAAGTCGAAGGGGACAGGGGCGAAATTAACTATGGCTACACCTTC
CSVEVEGDRGEINYGYTF
>.|TRBJ1-5|TRBV19|.
TGTGCCAGTAGTATCTCCCCTGGCGGGCCCCAGCATTTT
CASSISPGGPQHF
>TRBD1|TRBJ1-2|TRBV27|.
TGTGCCAGCACTGGGGGCAGGGGGGGCGGCTACACCTTC
CASTGGRGGGYTF
>TRBD2|TRBJ2-3|TRBV2|.
TGTGCCAGCAGTGAAGCGTATGTTACTAGCGGCACAGATACGCAGTATTTT
CASSEAYVTSGTDTQYF
>.|TRBJ1-4|TRBV5-1|.
TGCGCCAGCAGCCAAAATGAAAAACTGTTTTTT
CASSQNEKLFF
>TRBD2|TRBJ2-7|TRBV7-8|.
TGTGCCAGCAGCTTACCCGGGGGGGGTGTTTACGAGCAGTACTTC
CASSLPGGGVYEQYF
>.|TRBJ2-7|TRBV9|.
TGTGCCAGCAGCGTAGTGGAGGGCGGCGAGCAGTACTTC
CASSVVEGGEQYF
>TRBD2|TRBJ2-7|TRBV4-2|.
TGTGCCAGCAGCCTAGGGACTAGCGGGAGCAACTACGAGCAGTACTTC
CASSLGTSGSNYEQYF
>TRBD1|TRBJ2-5|TRBV30|.
TGTGCCTGGAGTCTCGACAGGGGGCTCGGAGAGACCCAGTACTTC
CAWSLDRGLGETQYF
>.|TRBJ1-2|TRBV28|.
TGTGCCAGCAGTTTATGGGGCCAAGTTGGCTACACCTTC
CASSLWGQVGYTF
>.|TRBJ2-1|TRBV27|.
TGTGCCAGCAGCCCGAGGGGGGCCCTGCTGTTTGATGAGCAGTTCTTC
CASSPRGALLFDEQFF
>.|TRBJ2-7|TRBV28|.
TGTGCCAGCAGTCCCCTCCAGGTAACCTACGAGCAGTACTTC
CASSPLQVTYEQYF
>.|TRBJ2-7|TRBV5-1|.
TGCGCCAGCAGCTTGATGGGTTATGCCTACGAGCAGTACTTC
CASSLMGYAYEQYF
>TRBD1|TRBJ1-2|TRBV6-5|.
TGTGCCAGCAGGCCCACAGGGGGAAGGGGCTACACCTTC
CASRPTGGRGYTF
>.|TRBJ1-1|TRBV7-2|few
TGTGCCAGCAGCCTGAACAGGGTGGTGGTGAACACTGAAGCTTTCTTT
CASSLNRVVVNTEAFF
>.|TRBJ1-2|TRBV6-1|.
TGTGCCAGCAGGGAGGCAGGGGTTCATGGCTACACCTTC
CASREAGVHGYTF
>.|TRBJ1-5|TRBV28|.
TGTGCCAGCATCTCGGCCGGAGTGGGGCAGCCCCAGCATTTT
CASISAGVGQPQHF
>TRBD1|TRBJ1-1|TRBV5-8|.
TGTGCCAGCAGCGTCAGACAGGGGATGGTGAACACTGAAGCTTTCTTT
CASSVRQGMVNTEAFF
>.|TRBJ2-7|TRBV6-6|.
TGTGCCATCAGTGAGTATCAGTTTTACGAGCAGTACTTC
CAISEYQFYEQYF
>.|TRBJ1-1|TRBV30|.
TGTGCCTGGGGTCAGGGAAGGAACACTGAAGCTTTCTTT
CAWGQGRNTEAFF
>.|TRBJ2-1|TRBV18|.
TGTGCCAGCTCACCTATTCGCAATGAGCAGTTCTTC
CASSPIRNEQFF
>.|TRBJ1-1|TRBV6-6|.
TGTGCCAGCAATTCAGCCCTGAACACTGAAGCTTTCTTT
CASNSALNTEAFF
>.|TRBJ2-7|TRBV5-1|.
TGCGCCAGCAGCCGTACCACGGGCAACGAGCAGTACTTC
CASSRTTGNEQYF
>TRBD1|TRBJ2-7|TRBV7-8|.
TGTGCCAGCAGCCCTAGCCCGGACAGGACCTACGAGCAGTACTTC
CASSPSPDRTYEQYF
>TRBD1|TRBJ2-7|TRBV19|.
TGTGCCAGTAGCCCGGTAGGGGACAGGGGGTCCTACGAGCAGTACTTC
CASSPVGDRGSYEQYF
>TRBD1|TRBJ2-3|TRBV10-3|.
TGTGCCATCAGCAAGGCGTATAGGACAGGGGGGGATACAGATACGCAGTATTTT
CAISKAYRTGGDTDTQYF
>.|TRBJ1-1|TRBV4-1|.
TGCGCCAGCAGCCAAGATATCCGGGACACTGAAGCTTTCTTT
CASSQDIRDTEAFF
>.|TRBJ2-5|TRBV2|.
TGTGCCCTGTCGGCAGGGTCGGAGGAGACCCAGTACTTC
CALSAGSEETQYF